A single TCR beta chain is shown here with its context. The CDR3 has 15 amino acids. V lost 5 bases and J lost 8; bases outside the gene matches: 12. Germline values: CDR1 SGDLS, CDR2 YYNGEE. The data were taken from a study of blood T cell repertoires in COVID-19. Study context: The United States, Italy and Spain supplied acute and convalescent COVID-19 samples. From T cells, B-cell-depleted T cells, or PBMCs came the material, which was cDNA or gDNA.

Measured with immunoSEQ multiplex PCR; TCRdb has only the in-frame clones, and not every one. Of nearly 200,000 clones in the sample, around 89% are singletons; the top ten hold about 8.1%. Participants, about 18 to 100 years old, spanned fewer than 30 US areas. Participant reports of clinical history set cohort assignment. The V and J genes are TRBV9 and TRBJ2-1, with TRBD2 matching 8 bases. The sample was PBMCs or T cells enriched from blood (not recorded which). The sequence came from a woman in her late teens or twenties who had recovered from COVID-19. The DNA of the CDR3 is TGTGCCAGCAGAAACCGGCGGGGGGAATTCGATGAGCAGTTCTTC. The encoded protein is CASRNRRGEFDEQFF.